These T cell receptor beta chains were read from a single sample in a study of blood T cells in healthy people across ages. TCRdb re-called the 5' RACE reads with MiXCR, one entry per CDR3 protein. The sample includes about 1.8 million distinct CDR3 sequences, less than 50% of them seen just once. Sequencing was carried out using blood. All receptors derive from a woman in her thirties or forties in good health. CDR3s include the opening cysteine and the closing phenylalanine or tryptophan.

v_call: TRBV20-1; cdr3_aa: CSARVPLLLAGGYNEQFF
v_call: TRBV20-1; cdr3_aa: CSARVAGGVRSYNEQFF
v_call: TRBV12-3/TRBV12-4; cdr3_aa: CASSPFSSGGTQETQYF
v_call: TRBV4-2; cdr3_aa: CASNHPGGNTEAFF
v_call: TRBV29-1; cdr3_aa: CSAEGGGDNEQFF
v_call: TRBV6-6; cdr3_aa: CASVGGVTEAFF
v_call: TRBV28; cdr3_aa: CASRVSGFSYEQYF
v_call: TRBV11-2; cdr3_aa: CASIQTTPYEQYF
v_call: TRBV28; cdr3_aa: CASSHRRDIDYEQYF
v_call: TRBV28; cdr3_aa: CASSAHISSYEQYF
v_call: TRBV20-1; cdr3_aa: CSARSDRGYNEQFF
v_call: TRBV29-1; cdr3_aa: CSVALHAGPENEQFF
v_call: TRBV27; cdr3_aa: CASSLWGSGGANEQFF
v_call: TRBV6-1; cdr3_aa: CAGTLQTGKQFF
v_call: TRBV19; cdr3_aa: CASIQGDKETQYF
v_call: TRBV12-3/TRBV12-4; cdr3_aa: CASRGTGSLQPQHF
v_call: TRBV7-2; cdr3_aa: CASSLALWGDGDRVGQEQYF
v_call: TRBV20-1; cdr3_aa: CSASSSGVGQGARQPQHF
v_call: TRBV5-1; cdr3_aa: CASRRDDHGYTF
v_call: TRBV29-1; cdr3_aa: CSVEDPGGARYF
v_call: TRBV20-1; cdr3_aa: CSARKAGGPYEQYF
v_call: TRBV3-1; cdr3_aa: CASSQDTEYSFYGYTF
v_call: TRBV4-2; cdr3_aa: CASSQEAASGVETQYF
v_call: TRBV6-2/TRBV6-3; cdr3_aa: CASSYLASTDTQYF
v_call: TRBV6-1; cdr3_aa: CASSEDQGNPRYEQYF
v_call: TRBV7-2; cdr3_aa: CASSSIRRGGTDTQYF
v_call: TRBV7-2; cdr3_aa: CASSSLLGEETQYF
v_call: TRBV20-1; cdr3_aa: CSASGLAGITTDTQYF
v_call: TRBV12-3/TRBV12-4; cdr3_aa: CASSFPGQNIQYF
v_call: TRBV6-2/TRBV6-3; cdr3_aa: CASSAHVDTQYF
v_call: TRBV6-5; cdr3_aa: CASTELGTNSPLHF
v_call: TRBV27; cdr3_aa: CASHSPGGNTGAFF
v_call: TRBV13; cdr3_aa: CASSSRTENNEQYF
v_call: TRBV7-2; cdr3_aa: CASSLQPTYEQYF
v_call: TRBV20-1; cdr3_aa: CSARQTDTQYF
v_call: TRBV6-2/TRBV6-3; cdr3_aa: CASSYSRTGRNEQYF
v_call: TRBV11-2; cdr3_aa: CASSLDRARIDTQYF
v_call: TRBV15; cdr3_aa: CATSSPGDSYEQYF
v_call: TRBV5-6; cdr3_aa: CASSWGRGHETQYF
v_call: TRBV29-1; cdr3_aa: CSVEGDRGQKQFF
v_call: TRBV29-1; cdr3_aa: CSVDRGGDTEAFF
v_call: TRBV10-3; cdr3_aa: CAISEAGDSSYEQYF
v_call: TRBV4-3; cdr3_aa: CASSQETQGLQETQYF
v_call: TRBV7-7; cdr3_aa: CASSSSGWGETQYF
v_call: TRBV6-6; cdr3_aa: CASSPRPTSTDTQYF
v_call: TRBV28; cdr3_aa: CANSGGVSTGTQYF
v_call: TRBV4-1; cdr3_aa: CASSQRDGLTDTQYF
v_call: TRBV24-1; cdr3_aa: CATSDPTTGLGDTQYF
v_call: TRBV6-2/TRBV6-3; cdr3_aa: CASSSLTSSYNEQYF
v_call: TRBV4-2; cdr3_aa: CASSQDSGDRNGYTF
v_call: TRBV12-3/TRBV12-4; cdr3_aa: CASSFLAGGGNEQFF
v_call: TRBV7-2; cdr3_aa: CASSTQGGNEKLFF
v_call: TRBV29-1; cdr3_aa: CSTTSAGTYNEQFF
v_call: TRBV7-2; cdr3_aa: CASSPAGTSSEQFF
v_call: TRBV5-1; cdr3_aa: CASSRGGASNEKLFF